This T cell receptor beta chain was documented in a study of blood T cell repertoires in COVID-19. Across the whole study: PBMCs, B-cell-depleted T cells, or T cells were the source of the cDNA or gDNA that made up the material.

Per the original methods: Estimation of nucleated cell counts relied on the amplification of reference gene primers. TCRdb's table, derived via immunoSEQ multiplex PCR, lists solely in-frame clones and lacks some. The D gene and trimming were derived from the DNA, and the V and J assignments and clone size from that table. The repertoire holds roughly 300,000 clones, around 90% seen once, with roughly 6.5% in the top ten. This CDR3 comprises 15 residues. Germline V gene data show CDR1 as SGHRS and CDR2 as YFSETQ. V gave up 1 base and J gave up 2 bases; unmatched junction bases: 2. Sequences were obtained from peripheral blood. The origin of this receptor is a man in his late teens or twenties who had recovered from COVID-19. The gene calls are TRBV5-1 and TRBJ2-7, with TRBD2 matching over 11 bases. CDR3 bases: TGCGCCAGCAGCTTGCTGACTAGCGGGGCCTACGAGCAGTACTTC. This sequence encodes CASSLLTSGAYEQYF.